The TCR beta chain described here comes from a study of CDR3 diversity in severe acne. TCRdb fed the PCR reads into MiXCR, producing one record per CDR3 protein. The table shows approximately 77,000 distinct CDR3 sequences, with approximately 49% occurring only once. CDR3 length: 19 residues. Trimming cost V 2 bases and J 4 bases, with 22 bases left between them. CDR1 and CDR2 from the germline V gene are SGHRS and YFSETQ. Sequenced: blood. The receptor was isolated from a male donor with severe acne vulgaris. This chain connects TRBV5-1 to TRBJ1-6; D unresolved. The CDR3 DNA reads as TGCGCCAGCAGCTTCCAGGAGGGCGCTCCAACTAGATATAATTCACCCCTCCACTTT. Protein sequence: CASSFQEGAPTRYNSPLHF.